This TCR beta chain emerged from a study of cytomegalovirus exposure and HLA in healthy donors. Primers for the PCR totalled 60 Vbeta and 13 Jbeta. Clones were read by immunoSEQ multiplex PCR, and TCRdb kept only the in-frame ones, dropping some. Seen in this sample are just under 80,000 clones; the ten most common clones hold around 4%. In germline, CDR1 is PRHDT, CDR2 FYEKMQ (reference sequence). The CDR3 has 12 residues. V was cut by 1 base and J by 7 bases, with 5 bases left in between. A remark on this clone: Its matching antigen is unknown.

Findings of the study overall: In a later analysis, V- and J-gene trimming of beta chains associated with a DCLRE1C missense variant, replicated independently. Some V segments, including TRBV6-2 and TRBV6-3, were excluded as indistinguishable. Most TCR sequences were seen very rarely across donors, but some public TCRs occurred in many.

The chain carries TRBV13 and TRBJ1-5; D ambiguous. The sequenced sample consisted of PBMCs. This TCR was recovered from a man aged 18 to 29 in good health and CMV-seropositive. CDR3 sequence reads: CASSLDRQPQHF. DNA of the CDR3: TGTGCCAGCAGCTTAGATCGGCAGCCCCAGCATTTT.